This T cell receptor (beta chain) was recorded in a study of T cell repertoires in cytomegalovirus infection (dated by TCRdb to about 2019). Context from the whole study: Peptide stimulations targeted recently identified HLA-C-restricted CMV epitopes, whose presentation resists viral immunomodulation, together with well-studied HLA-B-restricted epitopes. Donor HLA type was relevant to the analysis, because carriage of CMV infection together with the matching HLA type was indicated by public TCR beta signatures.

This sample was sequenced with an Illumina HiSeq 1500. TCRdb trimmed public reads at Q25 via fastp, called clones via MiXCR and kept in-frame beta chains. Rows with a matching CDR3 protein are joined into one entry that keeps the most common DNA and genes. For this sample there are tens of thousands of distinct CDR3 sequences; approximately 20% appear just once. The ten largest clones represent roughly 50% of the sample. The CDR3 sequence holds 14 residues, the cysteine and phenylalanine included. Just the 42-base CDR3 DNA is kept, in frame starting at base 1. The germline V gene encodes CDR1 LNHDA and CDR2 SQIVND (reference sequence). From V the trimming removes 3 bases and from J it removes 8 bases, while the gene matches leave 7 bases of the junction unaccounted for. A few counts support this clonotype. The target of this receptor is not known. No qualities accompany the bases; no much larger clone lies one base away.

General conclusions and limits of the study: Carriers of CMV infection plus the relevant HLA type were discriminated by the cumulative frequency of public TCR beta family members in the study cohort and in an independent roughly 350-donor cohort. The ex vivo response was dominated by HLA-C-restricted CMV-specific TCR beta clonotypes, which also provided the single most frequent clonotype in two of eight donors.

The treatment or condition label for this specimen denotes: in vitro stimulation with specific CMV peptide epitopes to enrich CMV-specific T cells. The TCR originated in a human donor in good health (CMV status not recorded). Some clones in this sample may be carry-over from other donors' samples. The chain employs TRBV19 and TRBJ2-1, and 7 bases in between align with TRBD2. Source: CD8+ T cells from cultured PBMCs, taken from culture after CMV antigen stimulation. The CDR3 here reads CASSIEGGPDEQFF. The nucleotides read TGTGCCAGTAGTATTGAGGGAGGGCCCGATGAGCAGTTCTTC.